The entry below describes one TCR beta chain. The source of the sample is a study of blood T cell repertoires in COVID-19. Study details: Samples came from the United States, Italy and Spain, spanning acute and convalescent COVID-19.

The table came from immunoSEQ multiplex PCR; TCRdb's copy has only in-frame clones and leaves some out. Among under 300,000 clones listed, 86% were seen once. The germline gives CDR1 LGHDT, CDR2 YNNKEL (reference sequence). There are 15 residues in the CDR3. With 1 base clipped from V and 6 bases from J, the junction kept 4 bases outside the gene matches. Patients at the Seattle site were enrolled during active infection and followed longitudinally. The rearrangement joins TRBV3-1 (or the pseudogene TRBV3-2) to TRBJ2-2; TRBD1 matches at 8 bases. This TCR derives from a woman aged 70-85 years with COVID-19, enrolled during active disease. The sample comprised peripheral blood. The CDR3 DNA reads as TGTGCCAGCAGCCAAGCGACAGGGGTCGCCGGGGAGCTGTTTTTT. Translating gives CASSQATGVAGELFF.